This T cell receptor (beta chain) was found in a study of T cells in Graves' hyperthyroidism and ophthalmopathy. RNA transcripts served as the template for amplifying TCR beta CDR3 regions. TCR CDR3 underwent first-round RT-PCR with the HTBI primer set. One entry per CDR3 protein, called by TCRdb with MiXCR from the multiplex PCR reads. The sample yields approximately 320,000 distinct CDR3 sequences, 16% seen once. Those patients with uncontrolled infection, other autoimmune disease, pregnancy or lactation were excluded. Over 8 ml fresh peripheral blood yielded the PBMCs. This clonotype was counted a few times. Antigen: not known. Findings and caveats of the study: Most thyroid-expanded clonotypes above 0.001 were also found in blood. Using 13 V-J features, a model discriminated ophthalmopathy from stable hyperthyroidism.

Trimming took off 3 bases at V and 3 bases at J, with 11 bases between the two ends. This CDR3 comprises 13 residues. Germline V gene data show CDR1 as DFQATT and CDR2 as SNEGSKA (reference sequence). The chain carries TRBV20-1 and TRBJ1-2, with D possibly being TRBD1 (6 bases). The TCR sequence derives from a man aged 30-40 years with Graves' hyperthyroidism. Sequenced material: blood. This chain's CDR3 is CSASRGRDYGYTF. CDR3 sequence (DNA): TGCAGTGCTAGCCGGGGGCGAGACTATGGCTACACCTTC.